This is a list of T cell receptor beta chains from one sample in a study of type 1 regulatory T cells. These TCRs are of unknown antigen specificity. TCRdb reanalysed the reads using MiXCR and keeps one entry per CDR3 protein. This table holds fewer than 80,000 distinct CDR3 sequences, around 21% found once. The sample was cultured type 1 regulatory T (Tr1) cells, either the whole culture or a sorted fraction (not recorded which). The receptors derive from a human donor in good health. The CDR3 runs from the conserved cysteine through the conserved F or W. Each record gives: D gene, V gene, J gene, clone size, CDR3 DNA, CDR3 protein. A D gene is named only where the DNA matches it firmly. Clone size is stated in some rows and not others, as once, few, many or a class when expanded.

-	TRBV29-1	TRBJ2-1	-	TGCAGCGCCGGGGGTGGGAATGAGCAGTTCTTC	CSAGGGNEQFF
-	TRBV24-1	TRBJ1-2	-	TGTGCCACCAGTGAAGGAACAGCTAACTATGGCTACACCTTC	CATSEGTANYGYTF
-	TRBV6-5	TRBJ2-2	-	TGTGCCAGCAGTTCGACCAGGACCACCGGGGAGCTGTTTTTT	CASSSTRTTGELFF
-	TRBV28	TRBJ1-2	-	TGTGCCAGCAGCCCGTCGGGGTATGGCTACACCTTC	CASSPSGYGYTF
-	TRBV12-3/TRBV12-4	TRBJ1-5	-	TGTCCCAGCAGTTTAGCTTGGGATCAGCCCCAGCATTTT	CPSSLAWDQPQHF
TRBD1	TRBV12-3/TRBV12-4	TRBJ2-1	-	TGTGCCAGCAGACCCGGGACAGACCCACCGCGACCGTTCTTC	CASRPGTDPPRPFF
-	TRBV10-3	TRBJ1-1	few	TGTGCCATCAGTCCTGGGACCGGTGAAGCTTTCTTT	CAISPGTGEAFF
-	TRBV15	TRBJ1-2	many	TGTGCCACCAGCAGAGATCAATGGGGCTACACCTTC	CATSRDQWGYTF
TRBD1	TRBV12-3/TRBV12-4	TRBJ1-1	few	TGTGCCAGCAGTCGACAGGGAGACACTGAAGCTTTCTTT	CASSRQGDTEAFF
TRBD1	TRBV7-8	TRBJ2-5	few	TGTGCCAGCAGCTTCCAGGGGGCGAGGGAGACCCAGTACTTC	CASSFQGARETQYF
-	TRBV9	TRBJ1-2	few	TGTGCCAGCAGCGGTTTGGGGGGGCCTAACTATGGCTACACCTTC	CASSGLGGPNYGYTF
-	TRBV15	TRBJ2-5	few	TGTGCCACCAGCAGGGGACAACCCCAAGAGACCCAGTACTTC	CATSRGQPQETQYF
-	TRBV5-4	TRBJ2-4	-	TGTGCCAGCAGGCGCGATTTAAATCAGGGGCCGAAAAACATTCAGTACTTC	CASRRDLNQGPKNIQYF
-	TRBV27	TRBJ2-3	few	TGTGCCAGCACCGACAGGGGAGGGACAGATACGCAGTATTTT	CASTDRGGTDTQYF
-	TRBV30	TRBJ2-3	many	TGTGCCTGGACGGCGAGTGCAGATACGCAGTATTTT	CAWTASADTQYF
-	TRBV30	TRBJ1-1	-	TGTGCCCGCTACTCCGGGACTGAAGCTTTCTTT	CARYSGTEAFF
TRBD2	TRBV5-1	TRBJ2-3	many	TGCGCCAGCAGCTTGGCGCTAGCGGGAGATACGCAGTATTTT	CASSLALAGDTQYF
-	TRBV3-1	TRBJ2-1	few	TGTGCCAGCAGCCCAAATAGGTCCCCCGAGCAGTTCTTC	CASSPNRSPEQFF
TRBD2	TRBV5-1	TRBJ2-1	few	TGCGCCAGCAGCTTGGCCAATAGCGGGAGGATGTACAATGAGCAGTTCTTC	CASSLANSGRMYNEQFF
TRBD1	TRBV6-1	TRBJ2-7	-	TGTGCCAGCACCCCGAGACGGACAGGGATAACCGAGCAGTACTTC	CASTPRRTGITEQYF
-	TRBV29-1	TRBJ2-3	-	TGCAGCGTTGAAGTAGCAGAACAATGGATAACAGATACGCAGTATTTT	CSVEVAEQWITDTQYF
TRBD1	TRBV6-5	TRBJ2-1	-	TGTGCCAGCAGTTTAAATGAAGGGACAGTAAATGAGCAGTTCTTC	CASSLNEGTVNEQFF
TRBD1	TRBV10-3	TRBJ1-5	many	TGTGCCATCAGCCCGGGACAGGGAAGGGATCAGCCCCAGCATTTT	CAISPGQGRDQPQHF
-	TRBV29-1	TRBJ1-1	-	TGCAGCGTTGTATTTTTGGGGGCTGGAACTGAAGCTTTCTTT	CSVVFLGAGTEAFF
-	TRBV12-3/TRBV12-4	TRBJ2-1	-	TGTGCCAGCAGTTTGAAATTGGAGACTCCGCAGTTCTTC	CASSLKLETPQFF
TRBD1	TRBV5-6	TRBJ1-1	-	TGTGCCACCGGAAGGGGACAGGCGAACACTGAAGCTTTCTTT	CATGRGQANTEAFF
-	TRBV12-3/TRBV12-4	TRBJ1-2	few	TGTGCCAGCAGTCCAGGGGCGGGAGGCTACACCTTC	CASSPGAGGYTF
TRBD2	TRBV5-1	TRBJ2-3	-	TGCGCCAGCAGACTAGCGCGAAGCACAGATACGCAGTATTTT	CASRLARSTDTQYF
TRBD2	TRBV20-1	TRBJ2-7	few	TGCAGTGCTAGAGAGCCTAGCGGGAGGACAACCTACGAGCAGTACTTC	CSAREPSGRTTYEQYF
TRBD2	TRBV7-2	TRBJ2-5	-	TGTGCCAGCAGCACTAGCGGGAGGGCCCAAGAGACCCAGTACTTC	CASSTSGRAQETQYF
TRBD2	TRBV20-1	TRBJ2-5	once	TGCAGTGCGGCGGGGGGATGGGAGACCCAGTACTTC	CSAAGGWETQYF
-	TRBV20-1	TRBJ2-3	-	TGCAGTGCTAGTGGCGGGCCCATCAGGGATACGCAGTATTTT	CSASGGPIRDTQYF
TRBD2	TRBV7-8	TRBJ2-5	-	TGTGCCAGCAGTCAGAGGGCTAGCGGGCTAATGGGAGAGACCCAGTACTTC	CASSQRASGLMGETQYF
-	TRBV5-1	TRBJ2-7	many	TGCGCCAGCAGCTTGAGGACGTCCGAAGGCGAGCAGTACTTC	CASSLRTSEGEQYF
TRBD2	TRBV15	TRBJ2-5	-	TGTGCCACCAGCAGGGACCCCGGACTAGCGGGAGCCCCAGAGACCCAGTACTTC	CATSRDPGLAGAPETQYF
-	TRBV10-3	TRBJ2-5	few	TGTGCCATCAGTGGGGATGTCGGTCAAGAGACCCAGTACTTC	CAISGDVGQETQYF
-	TRBV20-1	TRBJ2-3	few	TGCAGTGCTAGCTCTAGCACAGATACGCAGTATTTT	CSASSSTDTQYF
TRBD1	TRBV7-2	TRBJ1-1	few	TGTGCCAGCAGCCATGGACAGGGGGCTGATGAAGCTTTCTTT	CASSHGQGADEAFF
-	TRBV5-1	TRBJ1-1	few	TGCGCCAGCAGCGAACCTGACAGACTGAACACTGAAGCTTTCTTT	CASSEPDRLNTEAFF
TRBD2	TRBV7-9	TRBJ2-3	few	TGTGCCAGCAACCCGGGACTAGCGACGGATACGCAGTATTTT	CASNPGLATDTQYF
-	TRBV2	TRBJ1-1	few	TGTGCCAGCAGACCGGTAGGGGTGAACACTGAAGCTTTCTTT	CASRPVGVNTEAFF
-	TRBV9	TRBJ2-3	few	TGTGCCAGCAGCGTTCAAGGGGAGGATACGCAGTATTTT	CASSVQGEDTQYF
-	TRBV4-3	TRBJ2-1	few	TGCGCCAGCAGCCCCACCGGGCTTAACGAGCAGTTCTTC	CASSPTGLNEQFF
-	TRBV12-3/TRBV12-4	TRBJ2-1	-	TGTGCCAGCAGCGTCAGGCCGGAGTGGGGCAATGAGCAGTTCTTC	CASSVRPEWGNEQFF
TRBD2	TRBV29-1	TRBJ2-3	-	TGCAGCGTGACGCCCGGGACGGGAGGAGATACGCAGTATTTT	CSVTPGTGGDTQYF
-	TRBV7-3	TRBJ1-6	-	TGTGCCAGCAGCTCAGGGCAGGGCAGGGCACCCCTCCACTTT	CASSSGQGRAPLHF
-	TRBV7-9	TRBJ2-1	many	TGTGCCATATCGGAGTATGAGCAGTTCTTC	CAISEYEQFF
TRBD1	TRBV20-1	TRBJ2-7	few	TGCAGTGCCCCAAGACAGGGGGCCGGCGAGCAGTACTTC	CSAPRQGAGEQYF
TRBD2	TRBV9	TRBJ2-1	-	TGTGCCAGCAGCGTAGGTGGTCTAGCGGGAGCTCGGGAGCAGTTCTTC	CASSVGGLAGAREQFF
-	TRBV12-3/TRBV12-4	TRBJ2-1	-	TGTGCCAGCAGTTTTTGGGACCGCGGGAATGAGCAGTTCTTC	CASSFWDRGNEQFF
-	TRBV5-1	TRBJ2-1	few	TGCGCCAGCAGGGCCAGGACTATAAGGAATGAGCAGTTCTTC	CASRARTIRNEQFF
TRBD2	TRBV18	TRBJ2-5	few	TGTGCCAGCTCGGAGACTAGCGGGAGTTTGGAGACCCAGTACTTC	CASSETSGSLETQYF